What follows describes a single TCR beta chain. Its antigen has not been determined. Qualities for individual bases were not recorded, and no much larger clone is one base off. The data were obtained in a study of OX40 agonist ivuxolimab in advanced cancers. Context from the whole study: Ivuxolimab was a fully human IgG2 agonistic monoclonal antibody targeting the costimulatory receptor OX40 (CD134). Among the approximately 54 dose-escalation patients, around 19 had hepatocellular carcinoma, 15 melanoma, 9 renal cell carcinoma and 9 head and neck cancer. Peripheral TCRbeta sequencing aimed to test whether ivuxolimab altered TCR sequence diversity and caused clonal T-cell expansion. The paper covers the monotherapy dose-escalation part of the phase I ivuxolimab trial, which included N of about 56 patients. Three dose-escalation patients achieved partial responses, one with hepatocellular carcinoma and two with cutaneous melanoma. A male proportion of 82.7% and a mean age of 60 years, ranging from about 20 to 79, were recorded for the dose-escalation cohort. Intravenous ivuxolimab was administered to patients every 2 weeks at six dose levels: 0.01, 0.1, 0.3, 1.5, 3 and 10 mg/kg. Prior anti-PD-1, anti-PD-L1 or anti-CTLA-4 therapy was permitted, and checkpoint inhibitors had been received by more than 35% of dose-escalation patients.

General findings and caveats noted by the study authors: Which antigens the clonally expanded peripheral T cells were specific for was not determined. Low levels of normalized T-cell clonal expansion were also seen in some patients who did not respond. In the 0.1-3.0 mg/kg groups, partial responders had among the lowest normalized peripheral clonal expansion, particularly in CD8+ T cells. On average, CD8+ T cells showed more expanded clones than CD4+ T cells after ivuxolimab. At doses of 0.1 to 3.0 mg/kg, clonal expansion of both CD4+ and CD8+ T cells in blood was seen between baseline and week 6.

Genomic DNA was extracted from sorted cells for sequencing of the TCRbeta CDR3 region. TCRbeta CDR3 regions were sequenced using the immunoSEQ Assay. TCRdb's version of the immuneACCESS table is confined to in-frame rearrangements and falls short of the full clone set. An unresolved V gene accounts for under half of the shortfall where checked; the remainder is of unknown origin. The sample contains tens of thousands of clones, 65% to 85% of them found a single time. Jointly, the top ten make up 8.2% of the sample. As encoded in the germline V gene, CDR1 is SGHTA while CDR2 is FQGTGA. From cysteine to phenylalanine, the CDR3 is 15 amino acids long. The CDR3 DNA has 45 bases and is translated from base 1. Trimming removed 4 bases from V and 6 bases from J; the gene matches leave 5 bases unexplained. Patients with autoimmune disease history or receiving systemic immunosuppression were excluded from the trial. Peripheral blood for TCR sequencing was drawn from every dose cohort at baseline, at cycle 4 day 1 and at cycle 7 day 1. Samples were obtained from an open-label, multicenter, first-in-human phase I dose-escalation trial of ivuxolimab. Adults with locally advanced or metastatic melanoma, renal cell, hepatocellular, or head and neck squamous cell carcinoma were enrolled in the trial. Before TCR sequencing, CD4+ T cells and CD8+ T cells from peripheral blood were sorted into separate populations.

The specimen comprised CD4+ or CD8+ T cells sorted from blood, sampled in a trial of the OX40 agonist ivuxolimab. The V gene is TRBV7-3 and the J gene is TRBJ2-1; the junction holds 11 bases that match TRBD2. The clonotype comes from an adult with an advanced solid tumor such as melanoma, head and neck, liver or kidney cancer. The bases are TGTGCCAGCAGCTCCGGACTAGCGGGCATCAATGAGCAGTTCTTC. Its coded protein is CASSSGLAGINEQFF.